The following is a T cell receptor beta chain sequence with its context. The observed sequence ends 3 residues before the CDR3 terminus, with the missing tail filled in from the germline J gene. The protocol was immunoSEQ multiplex PCR, while the TCRdb copy is restricted to in-frame clones and leaves out a portion. This sample's table has under 35,000 clones. This specimen belongs to a study of T cells in women clearing cervical HPV infection. This CDR3 region has 15 residues. From germline, CDR1 is MNHNS and CDR2 SASEGT. V was clipped by 4 bases and J by 4 bases, with 13 bases between them. This TCR was recovered from a woman between 18 and 70 years old with a cervical HPV16 infection that either progressed to CIN3+ or cleared (not recorded which). This chain connects TRBV6-1 to TRBJ2-2, with D perhaps matching TRBD2 (6 bases). Sequences were obtained from blood buffy coat. Partial CDR3 DNA: TGTGCCAGCAGTGTGGGAGCGGGTGGCACCGGGGAG. Encoded protein: CASSVGAGGTGE. The whole CDR3 region reads CASSVGAGGTGELFF.